What follows describes a single T cell receptor (beta chain). This sample is drawn from a study of T cell responses to AZD1222 COVID-19 vaccine. Clones were sequenced by immunoSEQ multiplex PCR, and TCRdb holds only the in-frame ones, with some missing. The sample lists about 140,000 clones; 70% to 90% were seen once. Germline-derived CDR1 and CDR2 are SQVTM and ANQGSEA. The CDR3 loop spans 13 amino acids. The germline V and J ends were trimmed by 3 bases and 4 bases, with 13 bases remaining between them. The sample was peripheral blood, taken on day 0 of AZD1222 vaccination. The J gene is TRBJ2-7, the V gene TRBV29-1; D is perhaps TRBD1 or TRBD2 (5 bases each). The receptor comes from an adult in good health. CDR3 in DNA: TGCAGCGTTGAGGCTGAGGGACCTTACGAGCAGTACTTC. Translating gives CSVEAEGPYEQYF.